These 13 T cell receptor beta chains originate from one sample sequenced in a study of shared clonotypes between healthy human individuals (dated by TCRdb to 2018 to 2021). Library generation was performed with the immunoSEQ multiplex PCR assay. Imported from immuneACCESS, the table was reduced by TCRdb to in-frame sequences with V and J called. These copies leave out some clones; in studies compared against another copy, an unresolved V gene accounts for under half, and the cause of the remainder is not known. The sample data list approximately 640,000 clones, and roughly 70% of these were observed just once. The biggest ten clones account for 1.8% of the sample. Input material: memory CD4+ T cells sorted from blood. The label giving this sample's cell subset or site can be read as: CD45RA-negative fraction. These receptor sequences come from a woman in her 30s in good health.

Details on this clone: Other DNA variants within this sample encode the same CDR3. V and J are TRBV5-1 and TRBJ2-7; 11 nucleotides align to TRBD2. Trimming at V came to 4 bases and at J to 1 base, leaving 4 bases not matched to a gene. From germline, CDR1 is SGHRS and CDR2 YFSETQ. This CDR3 spans 15 amino acids. Here the CDR3 reads CASSGGTSGSYEQYF. In DNA, the CDR3 is TGCGCCAGCAGCGGCGGGACTAGCGGATCCTACGAGCAGTACTTC.

This chain connects TRBV7-9 to TRBJ2-7; D possibly corresponds to TRBD2 (5 bases). Germline CDR1 SEHNR, CDR2 FQNEAQ (reference sequence). The CDR3 covers 13 residues. V was shortened by 4 bases and J by 1 base, with 8 bases between the two germline ends. The CDR3 DNA reads as TGTGCCAGCAGCTATAGAGGGTCCTACGAGCAGTACTTC. It translates to CASSYRGSYEQYF. Together with reference TRBV7-9 and TRBJ2-7, the CDR3 gives the full variable domain: DTGVSQNPRHKITKRGQNVTFRCDPISEHNRLYWYRQTLGQGPEFLTYFQNEAQLEKSRLLSDRFSAERPKGSFSTLEIQRTEQGDSAMYLCASSYRGSYEQYFGPGTRLTVT.

The chain employs TRBV5-1 and TRBJ1-3, with no clear D. Germline V gene data show CDR1 as SGHRS and CDR2 as YFSETQ. The ends were cut back, 5 bases at V and 0 bases at J, with 12 bases in the middle. The CDR3 totals 15 residues. CDR3 residues: CASSKGFNSGNTIYF. CDR3 sequence (DNA): TGCGCCAGCAGTAAAGGATTCAACTCTGGAAACACCATATATTTT.

Points on this clone: One base away lies a much larger clone, so this may be a sequencing read error. The same CDR3 is also encoded by other DNA sequences in this sample. The chain joins TRBV7-2 to TRBJ1-2; D is undetermined. V gave up 1 base and J gave up 7 bases, with 13 bases separating them. Looked up from germline, CDR1 is SGHTA and CDR2 is FQGNSA. The CDR3 is 14 amino acids. Written as DNA, the CDR3 is TGTGCCAGCAGCTTAGATCAAGGCGCCCGTGGCTACACCTTC. Protein product: CASSLDQGARGYTF.

The genes are TRBV11-2 and TRBJ2-2, with D possibly TRBD1 on 5 matching bases. This CDR3 is built from 15 residues. Germline V gene data show CDR1 as SGHAT and CDR2 as FQNNGV. Trimming removed 3 bases from V and 0 bases from J, with 8 bases in between. CDR3 protein: CASSLTDANTGELFF. The CDR3 DNA sequence: TGTGCCAGCAGCTTGACAGACGCGAACACCGGGGAGCTGTTTTTT.

The chain joins TRBV5-1 to TRBJ2-3; possible D gene TRBD2, 5 bases. CDR1 SGHRS and CDR2 YFSETQ come from the germline V gene. CDR3 length: 16 amino acids. The V end lost 1 base, the J end lost 0 bases, and 12 bases lay between the germline ends. The CDR3 DNA reads TGCGCCAGCAGCTTGAGCGGACCCGCTAGCACAGATACGCAGTATTTT. It translates to CASSLSGPASTDTQYF.

The gene calls are TRBV9 and TRBJ2-1; 13 bases map to TRBD2. Germline V CDR1 and CDR2: SGDLS, YYNGEE. The CDR3 has 18 residues. The junction had 6 bases not matched to a gene; V was cut back by 0 bases and J by 3 bases. CDR3 residues: CASSVGALAGGYYNEQFF. The CDR3 nucleotides are TGTGCCAGCAGCGTAGGAGCACTAGCGGGAGGGTACTACAATGAGCAGTTCTTC. Using reference TRBV9 and TRBJ2-1 for the parts outside the CDR3, the full variable domain is DSGVTQTPKHLITATGQRVTLRCSPRSGDLSVYWYQQSLDQGLQFLIQYYNGEERAKGNILERFSAQQFPDLHSELNLSSLELGDSALYFCASSVGALAGGYYNEQFFGPGTRLTVL.

This chain connects TRBV5-1 to TRBJ2-6, with D perhaps matching TRBD1 or TRBD2 (5 bases each). The CDR3 length is 15 residues. Germline V gene data show CDR1 as SGHRS and CDR2 as YFSETQ. Deletions cut 3 bases from V and 1 base from J, with 8 bases between. CDR3 sequence: CASSWDRSGANVLTF. CDR3 DNA: TGCGCCAGCAGCTGGGACCGTTCTGGGGCCAACGTCCTGACTTTC. Using reference TRBV5-1 and TRBJ2-6 for the parts outside the CDR3, the full variable domain is KAGVTQTPRYLIKTRGQQVTLSCSPISGHRSVSWYQQTPGQGLQFLFEYFSETQRNKGNFPGRFSGRQFSNSRSEMNVSTLELGDSALYLCASSWDRSGANVLTFGAGSRLTVL.

This chain uses TRBV25-1 with TRBJ1-4, with 9 positions matching TRBD1. The CDR3 is made up of 14 amino acids. From germline, CDR1 is MGHDK and CDR2 SYGVNS. V dropped 2 bases and J dropped 6; count of bases not matched to a gene: 1. The DNA for the CDR3 is TGTGCCAGCAGTGAAGGGGACAGGGATGAAAAACTGTTTTTT. This gives the protein CASSEGDRDEKLFF. Based on the CDR3 plus reference TRBV25-1 and TRBJ1-4, the full variable domain is EADIYQTPRYLVIGTGKKITLECSQTMGHDKMYWYQQDPGMELHLIHYSYGVNSTEKGDLSSESTVSRIRTEHFPLTLESARPSHTSQYLCASSEGDRDEKLFFGSGTQLSVL.

This rearrangement joins TRBV29-1 to TRBJ2-7; no clear D. The CDR3 has 13 residues. Germline lookup yields CDR1 SQVTM and CDR2 ANQGSEA. The V end lost 4 bases, the J end lost 6 bases, and 16 bases lay between the germline ends. The CDR3 DNA follows: TGCAGCGTTGCGAATTCCAGAAGTCCCGAGCAGTACTTC. As protein: CSVANSRSPEQYF.

The chain is built from TRBV30 and TRBJ2-3, with D perhaps TRBD1 or TRBD2 (6 bases each). Germline CDR1 is GTSNPN and CDR2 is SVGIG (reference sequence). This CDR3 has 13 amino acids. Trimming pared 2 bases from V and 4 bases from J, leaving 10 bases between. Written as DNA, the CDR3 is TGTGCCTGGAGTAGGGGGGCGGCAGATACGCAGTATTTT. It translates to CAWSRGAADTQYF.

The chain recombines TRBV5-3 with TRBJ2-1, with TRBD2 matching over 12 bases. TRBV5-3 has ORF status, its function being uncertain. V gave up 4 bases and J gave up 0 bases; unmatched junction bases: 14. The CDR3 is 20 amino acids. CDR3 sequence reads: CARSPATSGRGMLSYNEQFF. The CDR3 DNA follows: TGTGCCAGAAGCCCCGCGACTAGCGGGAGAGGGATGCTCTCCTACAATGAGCAGTTCTTC.

V usage is TRBV30 and J usage is TRBJ1-4, with D uncertain. Germline loops: CDR1 GTSNPN, CDR2 SVGIG (reference sequence). Trimming shortened V by 4 bases and J by 5 bases, and 11 bases separated the two germline ends. This CDR3 spans 13 amino acids. The CDR3 reads CAWNWRKNEKLFF. The CDR3 bases are TGTGCCTGGAACTGGCGGAAAAATGAAAAACTGTTTTTT. The full variable domain, its missing parts supplied by reference TRBV30 and TRBJ1-4, is SQTIHQWPATLVQPVGSPLSLECTVEGTSNPNLYWYRQAAGRGLQLLFYSVGIGQISSEVPQNLSASRPQDRQFILSSKKLLLSDSGFYLCAWNWRKNEKLFFGSGTQLSVL.